This T cell receptor beta chain is from a study of OX40 agonist ivuxolimab in advanced cancers. Findings and limits, study-wide: Nonresponders, in some cases, also had low normalized T-cell clonal expansion. CD8+ T cells were the subset that, on average, had more expanded clones than CD4+. Circulating CD4+ and CD8+ T cells showed clonal expansion by week 6 at 0.1 to 3.0 mg/kg.

This CDR3 spans 13 amino acids. Germline loops: CDR1 SGHKS, CDR2 YYEKEE (reference sequence). The germline V and J ends were trimmed by 6 bases and 5 bases, with 15 bases remaining between them. Measured with immunoSEQ multiplex PCR; TCRdb has only the in-frame clones, and not every one. This table holds tens of thousands of clones, 85% found once. This clone was detected only once. Its target is not known. This clonotype was obtained from an adult with an advanced solid tumor such as melanoma, head and neck, liver or kidney cancer. Material: CD4+ or CD8+ T cells sorted from blood, obtained in a trial of the OX40 agonist ivuxolimab. This chain connects TRBV5-5 to TRBJ2-7, with unresolved D. The CDR3 sequence: CASTREAVDEQYF. The CDR3, as DNA: TGTGCCAGCACCCGAGAGGCGGTAGACGAGCAGTACTTC.